These T cell receptor beta chains were read from a single sample in a study of blood T cell repertoires in COVID-19. Only in-frame clones appear in the TCRdb table, and some are missing; sequencing was by immunoSEQ multiplex PCR. The sample gives 200,000 or so clones, 80% to 90% of which show up once; 3% to 3.5% is in the top ten. Sequencing input: peripheral blood. These receptors came from a man in his 60s with acute or convalescent COVID-19. CDR3s include the opening cysteine and the closing phenylalanine or tryptophan. Fields, in order: clone size, J gene, V gene, CDR3 length, D gene, CDR3 DNA, CDR3 protein. A D gene is named only where the DNA matches it firmly. Size values are once, few and many counts, or a class for expanded clones, and some rows have none.

>NA|TRBJ2-1|TRBV28|13|NA
TGTGCCAGCAGTCAACAGCTGTACAATGAGCAGTTCTTC
CASSQQLYNEQFF
>NA|TRBJ2-7|TRBV27|15|TRBD1
TGTGCCAGCAGTTTATCGACAGGGTTGAGGGGCGAGCAGTACTTC
CASSLSTGLRGEQYF
>once|TRBJ2-7|TRBV5-4|14|TRBD1
TGTGCCAGCAGCCCCGGGACAGGGCCCTACGAGCAGTACTTC
CASSPGTGPYEQYF
>NA|TRBJ2-7|TRBV5-1|13|NA
TGCGCCAGCAGCTTGGTTCAGGGTTACGAGCAGTACTTC
CASSLVQGYEQYF
>NA|TRBJ1-2|TRBV11-2|13|NA
TGTGCCAGCAGCCCAGGGGTAGGCTATGGCTACACCTTC
CASSPGVGYGYTF
>NA|TRBJ2-4|TRBV19|12|TRBD2
TGTGCCAGTAGTACGAATCCGGGACTACAGTACTTC
CASSTNPGLQYF
>NA|TRBJ2-7|TRBV5-1|16|NA
TGCGCCAGCAGCTTGGCCGGTTCATCGGTGACCTACGAGCAGTACTTC
CASSLAGSSVTYEQYF
>once|TRBJ1-1|TRBV27|14|TRBD1
TGTGCCAGCAGACGGGACAGGGTGAGCACTGAAGCTTTCTTT
CASRRDRVSTEAFF
>NA|TRBJ1-4|TRBV18|13|TRBD1
TGTGCCAGCTCACCTGGGACAGGGTCTCAACTGTTTTTT
CASSPGTGSQLFF
>NA|TRBJ1-1|TRBV5-5|14|NA
TGTGCCAGCAGCTTGGATTGGGACTGGACTGAAGCTTTCTTT
CASSLDWDWTEAFF
>NA|TRBJ2-3|TRBV2|15|TRBD2
TGTGCCAGCAGAGGACTAGCGGGGGGTCAGGATACGCAGTATTTT
CASRGLAGGQDTQYF
>NA|TRBJ2-5|TRBV3-1/TRBV3-2|17|NA
TGTGCCAGCAGCCAAGAGTCCCGGGATCTCTTCCAAGAGACCCAGTACTTC
CASSQESRDLFQETQYF
>few|TRBJ1-3|TRBV30|12|NA
TGTGCCTGGGCAGGGGTTGGAAACACCATATATTTT
CAWAGVGNTIYF
>NA|TRBJ2-2|TRBV7-3|13|NA
TGTGCCAGCAGCTTAACTCTAGGCGGGGAGCTGTTTTTT
CASSLTLGGELFF
>NA|TRBJ2-3|TRBV7-3|15|TRBD2
TGTGCCAGCAGCCACGCGGGAGGGCCAACAGATACGCAGTATTTT
CASSHAGGPTDTQYF
>once|TRBJ2-1|TRBV11-1|11|NA
TGTGCCAGCAGCTTATACTCGTGGCAGTTCTTC
CASSLYSWQFF
>NA|TRBJ1-4|TRBV7-6|14|NA
TGTGCCAGCAGCTCGGGGGTGGAGGATGAAAAACTGTTTTTT
CASSSGVEDEKLFF
>NA|TRBJ2-1|TRBV10-3|19|TRBD2
TGTGCCATCAGTACCCTAGCGGGAGGGCCCAATTTGGCGGGCCGTGAGCAGTTCTTC
CAISTLAGGPNLAGREQFF
>medium-sized|TRBJ2-3|TRBV10-3|18|TRBD2
TGTGCCATCAGTGAGGCTTCCGGGACTAGCGGGAGGGCGAATACGCAGTATTTT
CAISEASGTSGRANTQYF
>NA|TRBJ1-1|TRBV5-1|14|TRBD1
TGCGCCAGCAGCTATACAGGGGGCGCGGATGAAGCTTTCTTT
CASSYTGGADEAFF
>NA|TRBJ2-7|TRBV20-1|11|NA
TGCAGTGCTAGATCTAGCTACGAGCAGTACTTC
CSARSSYEQYF
>NA|TRBJ2-3|TRBV6-2/TRBV6-3|15|NA
TGTGCCAGCAGTTACTCGGCACTAGGTACAGATACGCAGTATTTT
CASSYSALGTDTQYF
>NA|TRBJ1-4|TRBV5-3|17|TRBD1
TGTGCCAGAAGCAAGGGACAGCCTCCTGCAACTAATGAAAAACTGTTTTTT
CARSKGQPPATNEKLFF
>NA|TRBJ2-3|TRBV9|15|TRBD2
TGTGCCAGCAGCCTTAGCGGGGCTAGCACAGATACGCAGTATTTT
CASSLSGASTDTQYF